One and the same sample provided the 29 T cell receptor beta chains below, sequenced in a study of beta chain features in type 1 diabetes. As every portion of the isolated RNA was reverse transcribed, the sequencing read expressed TCRB transcripts. Some clones are missing from TCRdb's copy, which holds only in-frame ones; the method was immunoSEQ multiplex PCR. The sample carries more than 150,000 clones, about 13% recorded once. Sequences were obtained from central memory CD4+ T cells from blood. The source is a woman aged 18-30 years in good health.

V is TRBV27 and J is TRBJ1-4, with D hard to call. The CDR3 contains 13 residues. Trimming removed 5 bases from V and 6 bases from J, with 10 bases in between. Germline V gives CDR1 MNHEY, CDR2 SMNVEV (reference sequence). The CDR3 loop is CASSRGPDEKLFF. CDR3 nucleotide sequence: TGTGCCAGCAGTAGAGGGCCTGATGAAAAACTGTTTTTT. Looking up the rest from reference TRBV27 and TRBJ1-4 gives the full variable domain: EAQVTQNPRYLITVTGKKLTVTCSQNMNHEYMSWYRQDPGLGLRQIYYSMNVEVTDKGDVPEGYKVSRKEKRNFPLILESPSPNQTSLYFCASSRGPDEKLFFGSGTQLSVL.

In DNA form, the CDR3 reads TGTGCCAGCAGGGCAACTTCGGGACAGGGCCTTGAACTGTTTTTT. This encodes CASRATSGQGLELFF. The V and J genes are TRBV6-5 and TRBJ1-4, with TRBD1 identical over 9 bases. This CDR3 spans 15 amino acids. CDR1 is MNHEY, CDR2 SVGAGI, per germline. V lost 6 bases, J lost 12 bases, and 14 bases stayed unmatched.

The CDR3 bases are TGTGCCATCAGTGAGTCTTCTAGCGGGAGCTACAATGAGCAGTTCTTC. Its translation: CAISESSSGSYNEQFF. The chain combines TRBV10-3 with TRBJ2-1; 10 nucleotides align to TRBD2. Germline V gene data show CDR1 as ENHRY and CDR2 as SYGVKD. V shed 0 bases, J shed 3 bases, and the junction held 2 bases outside the gene matches. This CDR3 region has 16 residues.

At least ten counts were recorded for this clone. V and J are TRBV10-3 and TRBJ2-5; 10 bases agree with TRBD2. This CDR3 region has 16 residues. The ends lost 6 bases at V and 3 bases at J; junction bases unmatched: 10. Per germline, CDR1 ENHRY and CDR2 SYGVKD. This CDR3 is CAIRDPSSGREETQYF. CDR3 in DNA: TGTGCCATCAGAGACCCCTCGAGCGGGAGGGAAGAGACCCAGTACTTC.

V is TRBV4-3 and J is TRBJ2-1; D remains unclear. The CDR3 is 14 residues long. Trimming shortened V by 1 base and J by 9 bases, and 13 bases separated the two germline ends. Looked up from germline, CDR1 is LGHNA and CDR2 is YSLEER. The CDR3 bases are TGCGCCAGCAGCCAAGGCCCCCCCCACGGTGAGCAGTTCTTC. This sequence encodes CASSQGPPHGEQFF.

This clone was seen only a few times. The chain recombines TRBV11-3 with TRBJ1-2, with D possibly matching TRBD1 (5 bases). V was trimmed by 9 bases and J by 4 bases, leaving 12 bases between them. The CDR3 has 12 residues. The germline gives CDR1 SGHNT, CDR2 YENEEA. The chain's CDR3 is CARGEGLYGYTF. The CDR3 DNA follows: TGTGCCAGGGGAGAGGGACTCTATGGCTACACCTTC.

This clone was seen more than once but under ten times. The rearrangement joins TRBV5-4 to TRBJ2-1; D remains unclear. The V and J ends lost 4 bases and 5 bases respectively, with 7 bases between them. This CDR3 region has 12 residues. The germline V gene encodes CDR1 SGHNT and CDR2 YYREEE (reference sequence). CDR3 nucleotides: TGTGCCAGCAGCGCGCCGGACAATGAGCAGTTCTTC. Its protein product is CASSAPDNEQFF.

About this clone: Other DNA sequences within the sample encode an identical CDR3. The genes are TRBV4-1 and TRBJ2-6; a possible D gene is TRBD2 (6 bases). This CDR3 is 18 amino acids long. Trimming took off 1 base at V and 2 bases at J, with 15 bases between the two ends. Germline V lookup: CDR1 MGHRA, CDR2 YSYEKL. The CDR3 nucleotides read TGCGCCAGCAGCCAAGCTTCCTACGGGGGTGCTGGGGCCAACGTCCTGACTTTC. It specifies CASSQASYGGAGANVLTF.

The chain employs TRBV28 and TRBJ2-1; D ambiguous. V gave up 5 bases and J gave up 4 bases, with 15 bases separating them. Germline loops: CDR1 MDHEN, CDR2 SYDVKM. The CDR3 is 15 residues long. DNA for the CDR3: TGTGCCAGCAGTAACCCCCTTTTGAGTTACAATGAGCAGTTCTTC. Its protein is CASSNPLLSYNEQFF.

V usage is TRBV28 and J usage is TRBJ1-1; D is unresolved. V lost 7 bases to trimming and J lost 7 bases, with 22 bases between them. In germline, CDR1 is MDHEN, CDR2 SYDVKM. The CDR3 runs to 15 residues. The CDR3 DNA reads TGTGCCAGCAATCCATCAGGACGGGAAATTAGTGAAGCTTTCTTT. Its protein is CASNPSGREISEAFF. Based on the CDR3 plus reference TRBV28 and TRBJ1-1, the full variable domain is DVKVTQSSRYLVKRTGEKVFLECVQDMDHENMFWYRQDPGLGLRLIYFSYDVKMKEKGDIPEGYSVSREKKERFSLILESASTNQTSMYLCASNPSGREISEAFFGQGTRLTVV.

This chain links TRBV7-9 with TRBJ1-3, with 8 bases that match TRBD1. The CDR3 loop spans 14 amino acids. Germline CDR1 and CDR2: SEHNR and FQNEAQ (reference sequence). V dropped 1 base and J dropped 4; count of bases not matched to a gene: 0. CDR3 sequence (DNA): TGTGCCAGCAGCTTAGGGACAGGGGGAAACACCATATATTTT. Encoded protein: CASSLGTGGNTIYF.

This clone was found a few times. The rearrangement links TRBV11-2 to TRBJ1-5, with D perhaps matching TRBD1 (6 bases). The CDR3 is made up of 13 amino acids. V shed 5 bases and J shed 6 bases, with 11 bases lying between them. Per germline, CDR1 SGHAT and CDR2 FQNNGV. The CDR3 loop reads CASSTGFGQPQHF. CDR3 coding DNA: TGTGCCAGCAGCACAGGGTTCGGTCAGCCCCAGCATTTT.

V is TRBV30 and J is TRBJ2-5; D uncertain. V lost 3 bases, J lost 0 bases, and 5 bases lay in between. The germline V gene has CDR1 GTSNPN and CDR2 SVGIG (reference sequence). The CDR3 consists of 12 residues. CDR3 sequence: CAWRADQETQYF. The CDR3 coding sequence is TGTGCCTGGAGGGCGGACCAAGAGACCCAGTACTTC.

This clone was picked up a small number of times. The V gene is TRBV29-1, the J gene TRBJ1-2; 11 bases are a match to TRBD1. CDR3 size: 14 residues. Germline values: CDR1 SQVTM, CDR2 ANQGSEA. J gave up 3 bases and V 7 bases, and 7 bases lay outside the gene matches. Here the CDR3 reads CSAEGDRGDYGYTF. For the CDR3, the DNA is TGCAGCGCCGAGGGGGACAGGGGGGACTATGGCTACACCTTC.

This clone was detected a few times. This rearrangement joins TRBV7-2 to TRBJ1-5; TRBD1 might be the D (6 bases). Germline CDR1 is SGHTA and CDR2 is FQGNSA. The V end lost 1 base, the J end lost 5 bases, and 21 bases lay between the germline ends. The CDR3 contains 18 residues. The DNA for the CDR3 is TGTGCCAGCAGCTTAGTCAAACCGGGCAGGGGTCATGATCAGCCCCAGCATTTT. Translating gives CASSLVKPGRGHDQPQHF.

This clone was observed a few times. This chain connects TRBV5-1 to TRBJ2-7; D may be TRBD1 (5 bases). Per the germline V gene, CDR1 is SGHRS and CDR2 is YFSETQ. Trimming pared 3 bases from V and 4 bases from J, leaving 11 bases between. This CDR3 region has 13 residues. The CDR3 is CASSSNTGYEQYF. DNA of the CDR3: TGCGCCAGCAGCTCAAATACAGGATACGAGCAGTACTTC.

The chain combines TRBV18 with TRBJ1-1, with 8 nucleotides matching TRBD1. The junction had 3 bases not matched to a gene; V was cut back by 1 base and J by 11 bases. Per the germline V gene, CDR1 is KGHSH and CDR2 is LQKENI. The CDR3 length is 12 residues. The CDR3 DNA reads TGTGCCAGCTCACCACAAGACAGGGGTGCTTTCTTT. It specifies CASSPQDRGAFF.

This clone turned up a few times. V gene TRBV11-2 combines with J gene TRBJ2-3, with 9 bases lining up with TRBD2. The germline V gene encodes CDR1 SGHAT and CDR2 FQNNGV. The CDR3 has 14 amino acids. The ends lost 8 bases at V and 4 bases at J; junction bases unmatched: 7. CDR3 loop: CASGQGLAADTQYF. In nucleotides, the CDR3 is TGTGCCAGCGGGCAGGGACTAGCCGCAGATACGCAGTATTTT.

This clone has more than one count but fewer than ten. J is TRBJ2-5 and V is TRBV27; 11 bases align to TRBD2. J gave up 6 bases and V 6 bases, and 6 bases lay outside the gene matches. The CDR3 runs to 14 residues. The germline CDR1 and CDR2 sequences are MNHEY and SMNVEV (reference sequence). CDR3 residues: CASRPLAGEQTQYF. CDR3 nucleotides: TGTGCCAGCAGGCCACTAGCGGGAGAACAGACCCAGTACTTC.

This rearrangement joins TRBV30 to TRBJ2-1; D perhaps matches TRBD1 (6 bases). CDR1 and CDR2 from the germline V gene are GTSNPN and SVGIG (reference sequence). Between the trimmed V and J ends, which lost 4 bases and 4 bases, there was a span of 8 bases. This CDR3 comprises 12 residues. This chain's CDR3 is CAWTTGYNEQFF. CDR3 nucleotides: TGTGCCTGGACTACAGGGTACAATGAGCAGTTCTTC. The full variable domain, its missing parts supplied by reference TRBV30 and TRBJ2-1, is SQTIHQWPATLVQPVGSPLSLECTVEGTSNPNLYWYRQAAGRGLQLLFYSVGIGQISSEVPQNLSASRPQDRQFILSSKKLLLSDSGFYLCAWTTGYNEQFFGPGTRLTVL.

This chain joins TRBV6-5 and TRBJ2-7; D is uncertain. CDR1 is MNHEY, CDR2 SVGAGI, per germline. The CDR3 extends over 13 amino acids. Trimming shortened V by 3 bases and J by 5 bases, and 11 bases separated the two germline ends. This CDR3 reads CASSYRDNDEQYF. Written as DNA, the CDR3 is TGTGCCAGCAGTTATCGAGACAACGACGAGCAGTACTTC.

This clone appeared a few times. This sequence joins TRBV28 and TRBJ2-7; 12 bases agree with TRBD1. Germline CDR1 MDHEN, CDR2 SYDVKM. This CDR3 spans 15 amino acids. V lost 5 bases and J lost 5; bases outside the gene matches: 7. The CDR3 region has the DNA TGTGCCAGCAGTCCCCCCGGGACAGGGGGCCACGAGCAGTACTTC. This translates into CASSPPGTGGHEQYF.

This rearrangement joins TRBV4-2 to TRBJ2-5, with D maybe TRBD2 (6 bases). The last part of the DNA fits TRBJ2-7 better; the J call may be wrong. The germline gives CDR1 LGHNA, CDR2 YNFKEQ. This CDR3 is built from 13 residues. CDR3 sequence reads: CASSRSRENEQYF. Here the CDR3 DNA reads TGTGCCAGCAGCCGATCCCGGGAGAACGAGCAGTACTTC.

J is TRBJ2-3 and V is TRBV7-8; 14 bases are shared with TRBD2. The CDR3 covers 14 residues. The trim removed 3 bases at V and 9 bases at J, leaving 2 bases unmatched. Germline V lookup: CDR1 SGHVS, CDR2 FQNEAQ. The CDR3 DNA reads TGTGCCAGCAGCTTCGGGACTAGCGGGAGCACGCAGTATTTT. Its protein is CASSFGTSGSTQYF.

This clone has more than one count but fewer than ten. The genes are TRBV9 and TRBJ2-1; perhaps TRBD2 as D (6 bases). The CDR3 sequence is 15 residues long. From germline, CDR1 is SGDLS and CDR2 YYNGEE. With 3 bases removed from V and 0 bases from J, the gap between germline ends came to 10 bases. CDR3 in DNA: TGTGCCAGCAGCGGTCTAGCGCCCTCCTACAATGAGCAGTTCTTC. Protein: CASSGLAPSYNEQFF.

The rearrangement links TRBV30 to TRBJ2-7; 8 nucleotides match TRBD2. This CDR3 comprises 14 residues. Germline CDR1 and CDR2: GTSNPN and SVGIG (reference sequence). V was pared by 5 bases and J by 4 bases, with 10 bases of the junction left unmatched. As DNA, the CDR3 is TGTGCCTGGCTACCAATAGCGGGAAGATACGAGCAGTACTTC. It translates to CAWLPIAGRYEQYF. Together with reference TRBV30 and TRBJ2-7, the CDR3 gives the full variable domain: SQTIHQWPATLVQPVGSPLSLECTVEGTSNPNLYWYRQAAGRGLQLLFYSVGIGQISSEVPQNLSASRPQDRQFILSSKKLLLSDSGFYLCAWLPIAGRYEQYFGPGTRLTVT.

This clone occurred a few times. The chain has TRBV5-4 and TRBJ2-5, with a possible D match to TRBD2 (6 bases). In germline, CDR1 is SGHNT, CDR2 YYREEE (reference sequence). This CDR3 comprises 15 residues. Deletions cut 2 bases from V and 1 base from J, with 12 bases between. CDR3 in amino acids: CASSFMMGGQETQYF. For the CDR3, the DNA is TGTGCCAGCAGCTTTATGATGGGGGGCCAAGAGACCCAGTACTTC.

This clone was recorded a few times. The chain links TRBV10-3 to TRBJ1-5; a weak D match, TRBD1 (6 bases). The CDR3 runs to 15 residues. The germline gives CDR1 ENHRY, CDR2 SYGVKD. V lost 2 bases and J lost 0, with 8 bases in between. The CDR3 DNA sequence: TGTGCCATCAGTGAGGGACAGTATAGCAATCAGCCCCAGCATTTT. Translated, it gives CAISEGQYSNQPQHF.

This clone has a handful of counts. A single base separates this from a much larger clone, so it may be a read error. At the DNA level, this CDR3 is encoded by other sequences in the same sample as well. The chain links TRBV5-6 to TRBJ2-7, with 7 bases identical to TRBD1. Germline V gene lookup returns CDR1 SGHDT and CDR2 YYEEEE. The CDR3 is made up of 13 amino acids. With 2 bases clipped from V and 2 bases from J, the junction kept 1 base outside the gene matches. CDR3: CASSFQGAYEQYF. DNA for the CDR3: TGTGCCAGCAGCTTTCAGGGGGCCTACGAGCAGTACTTC.